Described below is a single T cell receptor (beta chain) sequence and its context. Antigen: not known. These data are taken from a study of T cells after yellow fever vaccination. Whole-study results and caveats: Abundant clonotypes from the bulk population could have been carried over as contaminants into FACS-sorted repertoires.

One entry per CDR3 protein results from TCRdb running MiXCR on the 5' RACE reads. The sample lists nearly 550,000 distinct CDR3 sequences; under 25% were seen once. The CDR3 consists of 14 residues. CDR1 is KGHDR, CDR2 SFDVKD, per germline. The V and J ends lost 4 bases and 5 bases respectively, with 12 bases between them. The origin of this receptor is a man aged 25-45 years who received the YFV17D yellow fever vaccine. The sequenced sample was PBMCs, obtained 15 days after the yellow fever booster vaccination. The rearrangement links TRBV24-1 to TRBJ2-3, with D perhaps matching TRBD2 (6 bases). CDR3 protein: CATSDPTGEDTQYF. CDR3 DNA sequence: TGTGCCACCAGTGACCCCACGGGGGAAGATACGCAGTATTTT.